The following is a T cell receptor beta chain sequence with its context. The CDR3 is 10 amino acids. CDR1 and CDR2 (germline): SQVTM, ANQGSEA. V dropped 7 bases and J dropped 9 bases, with 10 bases sitting between them. Sequencing used immunoSEQ multiplex PCR; TCRdb keeps in-frame clones, though not all of them. The sample has 2.3 million or so clones, 90% to 95% seen once. The data derive from a study of shared clonotypes between healthy human individuals. The chain joins TRBV29-1 to TRBJ2-1; D is unclear. The sequence derives from a man aged 18-30 years in good health. Some clones in this sample may be carry-over from other donors' samples. Sample: naive CD4+ T cells from PBMCs. Subset given: CD45RA+ positively selected. For the CDR3, the DNA is TGCAGCGCCGTCTGGGTTGAGCAGTTCTTC. Amino acid sequence: CSAVWVEQFF.